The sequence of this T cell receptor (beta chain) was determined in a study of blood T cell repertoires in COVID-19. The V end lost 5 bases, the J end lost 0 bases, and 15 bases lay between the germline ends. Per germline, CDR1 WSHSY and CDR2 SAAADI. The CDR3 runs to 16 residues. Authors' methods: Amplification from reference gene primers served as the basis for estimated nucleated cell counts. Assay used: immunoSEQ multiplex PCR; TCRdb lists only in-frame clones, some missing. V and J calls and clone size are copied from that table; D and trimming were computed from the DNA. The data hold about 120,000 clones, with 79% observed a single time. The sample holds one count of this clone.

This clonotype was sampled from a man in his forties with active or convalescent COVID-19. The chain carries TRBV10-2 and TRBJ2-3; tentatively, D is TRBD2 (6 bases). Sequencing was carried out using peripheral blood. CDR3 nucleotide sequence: TGCGCCAGCAGTAGAGGGGCGGCGGGGAGCACAGATACGCAGTATTTT. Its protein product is CASSRGAAGSTDTQYF.